The entry below gives a single TCR beta chain sequence along with its context. This clone's antigen is unknown. Within one base of it there is no much larger clone, and no base qualities were kept. TCRbeta CDR3 regions were amplified from genomic DNA by means of the immunoSEQ Assay, a bias-controlled multiplex PCR. The source study handled its data this way. Nucleated cell counts per sample were estimated from amplification of reference gene primers within the assay. To quantify the absolute abundance of each unique TCRbeta CDR3 rearrangement, sequence reads were collapsed and filtered. For each sample, productive Simpson clonality was calculated as the square root of Simpson's diversity index over productive rearrangements. Imported from immuneACCESS, the table was reduced by TCRdb to in-frame sequences with V and J called. These copies leave out some clones; in studies compared against another copy, an unresolved V gene accounts for under half, and the cause of the remainder is not known. Clonal size and the V and J genes are those of that table, whereas D and trimming came from the DNA. This sample is represented by about 360,000 clones; around 87% of them were singletons. Clones ranked in the top ten supply approximately 1.8% of the sample.

The record originates from a study of blood T cell repertoires in COVID-19 (TCRdb year 2020). For the study in its entirety: Recovered participants in ImmuneRACE Cohort 3 were defined as having two consecutive negative NP/OP PCR tests, clearance from a healthcare professional, or resolution of symptoms. The material from the prospective study consisted of cDNA or gDNA derived from T cells, B-cell-depleted T cells, or PBMCs. The samples were drawn from two sources: the first 160 participants of the ongoing ImmuneRACE study, and 1,254 subjects contributed by 6 global collaborators. Where available, HLA class I and class II types were taken from metadata supplied by the sample provider and were not determined by assay-based typing. The collaborator samples originated in the United States, Italy and Spain and spanned the acute and convalescent phases of COVID-19. Sample metadata almost always included a de-identified subject ID, COVID-19 status, age in years and sex. A freely available public database, intended as a resource for researchers studying the immune response to SARS-CoV-2, is where the repertoires were released. Subjects who had been exposed to COVID-19, were actively infected with it, or had recovered from it provided the deeply sampled blood TCRbeta repertoires that made up the dataset.

The full study reports these points: The amount of clinical and demographic metadata varied by source and participant and was provided uncurated.

Enrolling through a virtual design, the prospective study's participants ranged in age from roughly 18 to 89 years and lived across approximately 25 United States geographic areas. Cohort assignment in the prospective study relied on participant-reported clinical history from a screening survey and a study questionnaire. In the prospective study, whole blood, serum and a nasopharyngeal or oropharyngeal swab were collected from each participant by mobile phlebotomists. Over a roughly 2-month period, participants in the prospective study had the option of providing additional blood draws and questionnaires. Before DNA extraction, blood samples from the prospective study were shipped at room temperature or frozen. In the germline V gene, CDR1 corresponds to SGHAT and CDR2 to FQNNGV. V is pruned by 1 base and J by 4 bases, leaving 5 bases of the junction without a gene match. The CDR3, cysteine through phenylalanine, is 15 amino acids long. CDR3 DNA is the only sequence kept; it has 45 bases, read in frame from the first base.

The sequenced sample was PBMCs or T cells enriched from blood (not recorded which). The chain is encoded by TRBV11-2 joined to TRBJ2-3; 7 of the junction bases match TRBD2. The receptor was isolated from a man aged 35-49 years in a cohort exposed to, infected with or recovered from COVID-19 (not recorded which). The CDR3 sequence is CASSLGGRGADTQYF. The bases read TGTGCCAGCAGCTTAGGGGGGAGGGGCGCAGATACGCAGTATTTT.